This T cell receptor beta chain was identified in a study of T cells in Graves' hyperthyroidism and ophthalmopathy. For Graves' hyperthyroidism to be stable, ophthalmopathy could not progress within 18 months. CDR3 length equals 13 residues. Trimming left V 5 bases short and J 8 bases short, with 15 bases between. In germline, CDR1 is MGHDK, CDR2 SYGVNS. Amplification of TCR beta CDR3 regions used RNA as the template. TCR CDR3 underwent first-round RT-PCR with the HTBI primer set. From the multiplex PCR reads, TCRdb called clonotypes with MiXCR, one entry per CDR3 protein. The table shows approximately 870,000 distinct CDR3 sequences, with approximately 40% occurring only once. This clonotype was counted only a few times. Its cognate antigen is unknown. Study observations and caveats: Separating ophthalmopathy from stable hyperthyroidism was achieved by a 13 V-J model.

The chain uses TRBV25-1 and TRBJ1-2; D is perhaps TRBD1 (5 bases). The clonotype was recovered from a young man with Graves' hyperthyroidism. Sequences were obtained from blood. DNA of the CDR3: TGTGCCAGCAGTTACTTGGGGGGGTACGGCTACACCTTC. It translates to CASSYLGGYGYTF.